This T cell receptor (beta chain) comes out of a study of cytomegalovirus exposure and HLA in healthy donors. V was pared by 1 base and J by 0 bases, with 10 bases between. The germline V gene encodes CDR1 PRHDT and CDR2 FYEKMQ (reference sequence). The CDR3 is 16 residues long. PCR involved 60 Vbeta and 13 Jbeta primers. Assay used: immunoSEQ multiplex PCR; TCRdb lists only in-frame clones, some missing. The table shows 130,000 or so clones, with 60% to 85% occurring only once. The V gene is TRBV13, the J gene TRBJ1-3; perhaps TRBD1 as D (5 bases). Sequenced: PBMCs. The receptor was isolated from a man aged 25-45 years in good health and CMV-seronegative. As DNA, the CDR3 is TGTGCCAGCAGCTTAGCTGGGGGGATCTCTGGAAACACCATATATTTT. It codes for CASSLAGGISGNTIYF.